This entry describes one T cell receptor (beta chain). This clonotype was detected only once. What this receptor recognizes is not known. No base quality information exists; no much larger clone differs at one position. A single read constitutes weak evidence. This entry is derived from a study of CD8 T cells in Susac syndrome (dated by TCRdb to between 2018 and 2020). With regard to the full study: Whether CD8+ T cell activation and differentiation in Susac syndrome was antigen driven was tested using repertoire sequencing. Clonality of the CD8+ T cell repertoire was compared between about a dozen healthy donors, about 14 Susac syndrome patients and about 15 multiple sclerosis patients.

RNA was extracted using the RNeasy kit, and roughly 0.5 to 1 ug of the RNA was reverse transcribed with random hexamers. The immunoSEQ multiplex PCR assay, which covers 54 Vbeta and 13 Jbeta segments, was used to amplify TCR beta CDR3 regions. Bias from PCR amplification was corrected by using a synthetic template baseline for primer optimization and for computational correction. On the authors' methods: Reads were assigned to V, D and J genes according to IMGT and analyzed in immunoSEQ Analyzer, with only productive sequences retained. Clonality was computed as one minus Shannon entropy normalized by log2 of the number of productive unique sequences. For each patient and control, public and private clones were evaluated within the 100 most prevalent clones. Susac-specific clones were defined as absent from healthy and MS cohorts, 850 to 1,300 published viral clones and other ImmuneACCESS disease sequences. Using fastp trimming at Q25 and MiXCR clonotype assembly, TCRdb reanalyzed the public sequencing data and kept in-frame beta chains. One record per CDR3 amino acid sequence lists the most common genes and DNA. V and J calls and clone size were set by TCRdb, not the authors. The sample has almost 450,000 distinct CDR3 sequences on record, 75% to 90% of them singletons. Clones ranked in the top ten supply roughly 0.11% of the sample.

Peripheral blood CD8+ and CD4+ T cells from healthy donors, Susac syndrome patients and multiple sclerosis patients were profiled by high-throughput TCR beta sequencing. Treatment-naive patients with stable or active relapsing-remitting disease fulfilling revised McDonald criteria were used as multiple sclerosis controls. Bulk CD8+ and CD4+ T cells were purified by magnetic negative isolation, whereas CD8+ TEMRA cells were enriched by FACS. Blood was drawn into EDTA tubes, processed within 24 hours, and PBMCs were isolated by density gradient centrifugation. PBMCs intended for TCR sequencing were frozen in liquid nitrogen and were later thawed in a 37 degrees C water bath. The sorted or isolated CD4+, CD8+ and CD8+ TEMRA cells reached a purity of at least 90%. General conclusions and limits of the study: The study acknowledged that relatively few individuals were included in the TCR sequencing and HLA analysis.

The germline V gene (reference sequence) provides CDR1 DFQATT and CDR2 SNEGSKA. V and J are truncated by 3 bases and 5 bases respectively, leaving an intervening sequence of 8 bases. From the cysteine through the phenylalanine, the CDR3 covers 12 amino acids. Only CDR3 DNA remains: 36 bases, in frame from the first base. The chain is made from TRBV20-1 and TRBJ1-5; TRBD1 might be the D gene, on 6 matching bases. The sequenced sample consisted of CD8+ T cells from PBMCs. The sequence came from a human donor with multiple sclerosis. The DNA is as follows: TGCAGTGCTAGCAGGGGAGATCAGCCCCAGCATTTT. The translation is CSASRGDQPQHF.